The clone carrying this T cell receptor beta chain was observed at least ten times. The sample is drawn from a study of metastatic and nonmetastatic thyroid tumors. Overall study: Repertoires were compared across blood and tumor or nodule tissue from malignant and benign thyroid patients.

Per the original data handling: To classify distant metastasis in papillary thyroid cancer, a model was built from CDR3 differences across clinicopathological groups. TCRdb reassembled clones from the PCR reads with MiXCR. None of the V and J calls come from the authors' own analysis; TCRdb made them. This sample carries approximately 25,000 clones, about 26% of them seen once, and the ten largest clones take 15% to 20%. Patients were all untreated before their thyroid surgery. The V and J ends lost 4 bases and 0 bases respectively, with 16 bases between them. This CDR3 spans 17 amino acids. The clonotype originates from a male donor with papillary thyroid cancer or a benign thyroid nodule (not recorded which). Some clones in this sample may be carry-over from other donors' samples. The sample consisted of blood. The J gene is TRBJ2-1, the V gene TRBV12-3 or TRBV12-4, with TRBD2 as a possible D gene (6 bases). Here the CDR3 reads CASSSRLLGSSYNEQFF. Here the CDR3 DNA reads TGTGCCAGCAGTTCCCGCTTACTCGGGAGCTCCTACAATGAGCAGTTCTTC.